These 25 T cell receptor beta chains were all obtained from the same sample, sequenced in a study of beta chain features in type 1 diabetes. Isolated RNA was reverse transcribed in full, so expressed TCRB transcripts were sequenced. Data came from immunoSEQ multiplex PCR; TCRdb stores just in-frame clones and leaves some out. The data hold almost 350,000 clones, with around 9.3% observed a single time. Their target antigens are unknown. Whole-study findings and limits: For Type 1 diabetes patients, all four CD4+ subsets carried TCRB CDR3s that were moderately but significantly shorter.

The sequencing input was central memory CD4+ T cells from blood. The receptors shown here come from a man younger than 45 with type 1 diabetes.

This clone turned up a few times. V is TRBV4-1 and J is TRBJ2-7, with D perhaps matching TRBD1 (5 bases). The CDR3 has 12 amino acids. Per the germline V gene, CDR1 is MGHRA and CDR2 is YSYEKL. The chain's CDR3 is CLLPGASYEQYF. CDR3 nucleotides: TGCCTTCTCCCTGGGGCCTCCTACGAGCAGTACTTC.

The chain links TRBV6-6 to TRBJ2-7, with a tentative D call TRBD1 (5 bases). The germline gives CDR1 MNHNY, CDR2 SVGAGI (reference sequence). This CDR3 region has 13 residues. The germline V and J ends were trimmed by 6 bases and 7 bases, with 16 bases remaining between them. The chain's CDR3 is CASSLVGQREQYF. The CDR3 DNA follows: TGTGCCAGCAGCCTGGTGGGGCAAAGGGAGCAGTACTTC.

This clone was counted many times. The chain combines TRBV28 with TRBJ2-7; the D is unclear. The germline gives CDR1 MDHEN, CDR2 SYDVKM. V was shortened by 3 bases and J by 1 base, with 7 bases between the two germline ends. This CDR3 has 13 amino acids. CDR3 in amino acids: CASSLGVSYEQYF. For the CDR3, the DNA is TGTGCCAGCAGTTTGGGCGTATCCTACGAGCAGTACTTC.

The chain uses TRBV7-2 and TRBJ2-7; 15 positions match TRBD2. This CDR3 is 16 amino acids long. Germline-derived CDR1 and CDR2 are SGHTA and FQGNSA. J lost 6 bases, V lost 5 bases, and 8 bases had no gene match. CDR3 DNA: TGTGCCAGCAGCCCCCCTCGGACTAGCGGGGGGGCCGAGCAGTACTTC. Translating it yields CASSPPRTSGGAEQYF.

The table lists this clone with a few counts. The V call is TRBV28, the J call TRBJ1-1, with 10 positions matching TRBD1. Germline CDR1 is MDHEN and CDR2 is SYDVKM. Trimming took 6 bases from V and 5 from J; bases not matched to a gene: 9. This CDR3 has 15 residues. CDR3 coding DNA: TGTGCCAGCAGCCCGCCGGGACAGGGGAGGACTGAAGCTTTCTTT. Protein: CASSPPGQGRTEAFF.

The CDR3: CASSSGIQETQYF. The CDR3 DNA sequence: TGTGCCAGCAGCTCCGGGATCCAAGAGACCCAGTACTTC. The rearrangement uses TRBV7-2 and TRBJ2-5; tentative D call: TRBD2 (5 bases). V lost 4 bases and J lost 1, with 7 bases in between. The CDR3 is made up of 13 amino acids. Germline CDR1 and CDR2: SGHTA and FQGNSA.

This clone was seen a few times. V is TRBV23-1 and J is TRBJ1-2, with 8 bases identical to TRBD1. TRBV23-1 has ORF status, its function being uncertain. V trimming: 2 bases; J trimming: 7 bases; junction bases outside the gene matches: 15. The CDR3 contains 17 residues. The CDR3 DNA reads TGCGCCAGCAGTCAAACTCACGGGCAGGGGGCTTTGGGTGGCTACACCTTC. It yields the protein CASSQTHGQGALGGYTF.

The chain has TRBV7-9 and TRBJ2-5; 9 positions match TRBD1. Germline lookup yields CDR1 SEHNR and CDR2 FQNEAQ (reference sequence). Trimming at V came to 11 bases and at J to 4 bases, leaving 8 bases not matched to a gene. There are 13 residues in the CDR3. The CDR3 region is CAGGQGRGETQYF. The CDR3 nucleotides read TGTGCCGGGGGACAGGGAAGAGGAGAGACCCAGTACTTC.

This chain's CDR3 is CASSYSGAHTGELFF. The CDR3 region has the DNA TGTGCCAGCAGTTATAGCGGGGCGCACACCGGGGAGCTGTTTTTT. V usage is TRBV6-6 and J usage is TRBJ2-2; 8 positions match TRBD2. V shed 3 bases and J 3 bases; nucleotides not matched to a gene: 3. Looked up from germline, CDR1 is MNHNY and CDR2 is SVGAGI (reference sequence). The CDR3 covers 15 residues.

The rearrangement links TRBV5-1 to TRBJ2-7, with TRBD1 identical over 12 bases. The CDR3 runs 15 residues. The V gene's germline CDR1 is SGHRS and CDR2 YFSETQ. Trimming removed 0 bases from V and 7 bases from J; junction bases left unmatched: 5. The CDR3 DNA sequence: TGCGCCAGCAGCTTGGCGGGACAGGGGGCGAGAGAGCAGTACTTC. Its protein product is CASSLAGQGAREQYF.

This clone has a handful of counts. The chain couples TRBV29-1 to TRBJ1-5, with a possible D match to TRBD1 (5 bases). Germline-derived CDR1 and CDR2 are SQVTM and ANQGSEA. V dropped 6 bases and J dropped 0 bases, with 18 bases sitting between them. This CDR3 spans 16 amino acids. The CDR3 sequence is CSVRTSGTDSNQPQHF. In DNA form, the CDR3 reads TGCAGCGTCCGGACTAGCGGGACGGATAGCAATCAGCCCCAGCATTTT.

Only a few counts were recorded for this clone. This chain uses TRBV5-1 with TRBJ1-5; D gene ambiguous. The CDR3 covers 15 residues. The V gene's germline CDR1 is SGHRS and CDR2 YFSETQ. Trimming stripped 5 bases from V and 1 base from J, with 13 bases between. The CDR3 reads CASRRTFGSNQPQHF. Here the CDR3 DNA reads TGCGCCAGCAGGCGCACGTTCGGAAGCAATCAGCCCCAGCATTTT.

This clone was seen only a few times. The rearrangement joins TRBV4-3 to TRBJ1-4, with a possible D match to TRBD1 (5 bases). The CDR3 is 14 residues long. V was shortened by 1 base and J by 5 bases, with 8 bases between the two germline ends. Germline V lookup: CDR1 LGHNA, CDR2 YSLEER. As DNA, the CDR3 is TGCGCCAGCAGCCAAGGACAGCACAATGAAAAACTGTTTTTT. It codes for CASSQGQHNEKLFF.

The chain employs TRBV7-9 and TRBJ1-6; 9 bases align to TRBD1. V shed 7 bases, J shed 0 bases, and the junction held 7 bases outside the gene matches. This CDR3 is 17 amino acids long. Germline CDR1 and CDR2: SEHNR and FQNEAQ (reference sequence). CDR3 sequence (DNA): TGTGCCAGCACCATCGGACAGGGGAGCTCCTATAATTCACCCCTCCACTTT. This sequence encodes CASTIGQGSSYNSPLHF.

This chain connects TRBV29-1 to TRBJ2-1, with 11 bases matching TRBD1. This CDR3 is 14 amino acids long. Germline-derived CDR1 and CDR2 are SQVTM and ANQGSEA. The V segment lost 7 bases and the J segment 8 bases; nucleotides outside the gene matches: 10. CDR3 sequence: CSGSELGQGDEQFF. The CDR3 DNA follows: TGCAGCGGTTCCGAATTGGGACAGGGGGATGAGCAGTTCTTC.

The V gene is TRBV7-9, the J gene TRBJ2-7; the match to TRBD1 covers 7 bases. This CDR3 spans 16 amino acids. Germline V CDR1 and CDR2: SEHNR, FQNEAQ (reference sequence). V shed 2 bases, J shed 5 bases, and the junction held 12 bases outside the gene matches. The CDR3 sequence is CASSLSSGQISHEQYF. The CDR3, as DNA: TGTGCCAGCAGCTTATCCTCGGGACAGATATCCCACGAGCAGTACTTC.

This clone was seen a few times. Other DNA sequences from this sample encode an identical CDR3 as well. This sequence joins TRBV10-3 and TRBJ2-5; D not resolved. V shed 0 bases and J shed 2 bases, with 7 bases lying between them. Germline V gene data show CDR1 as ENHRY and CDR2 as SYGVKD. The CDR3 extends over 14 amino acids. This CDR3 is CAISESLGQETQYF. The CDR3 region has the DNA TGTGCCATCAGTGAGTCGTTGGGGCAAGAGACCCAGTACTTC.

The chain employs TRBV9 and TRBJ2-3, with TRBD2 matching 12 bases. CDR1 and CDR2 from the germline V gene are SGDLS and YYNGEE. J lost 4 bases, V lost 2 bases, and 8 bases had no gene match. The CDR3 contains 17 residues. CDR3 nucleotide sequence: TGTGCCAGCAGCGTTGGCTGGACTAGCGGGGCCTCAGATACGCAGTATTTT. The encoded protein is CASSVGWTSGASDTQYF.

This clone occurred a few times. The rearrangement links TRBV30 to TRBJ1-1; the D is unclear. Per germline, CDR1 GTSNPN and CDR2 SVGIG (reference sequence). The CDR3 is made up of 11 amino acids. Trimming removed 3 bases at V and 4 bases at J, with 6 bases between. For the CDR3, the DNA is TGTGCCTGGAGGCGGGCCACTGAAGCTTTCTTT. It translates to CAWRRATEAFF.

This clone was found a few times. The J gene is TRBJ1-2, the V gene TRBV30; possible D gene TRBD1, 5 bases. V gave up 3 bases and J gave up 4 bases, with 9 bases separating them. The CDR3 is made up of 12 amino acids. CDR1 and CDR2 (germline): GTSNPN, SVGIG (reference sequence). CDR3 sequence reads: CAWSRQGYGYTF. CDR3 DNA: TGTGCCTGGAGCCGCCAGGGCTATGGCTACACCTTC.

This clone was seen ten or more times. The chain has TRBV6-5 and TRBJ2-3; 9 positions agree with TRBD2. The CDR3 length is 16 residues. The junction had 7 bases not matched to a gene; V was cut back by 2 bases and J by 4 bases. The germline gives CDR1 MNHEY, CDR2 SVGAGI. In DNA, the CDR3 is TGTGCCAGCAGTTACGGGGCGGGGGGGCCTGCAGATACGCAGTATTTT. It yields the protein CASSYGAGGPADTQYF.

This clone occurred a few times. This chain connects TRBV28 to TRBJ2-1; 15 bases line up with TRBD2. The CDR3 consists of 14 residues. V trimming: 2 bases; J trimming: 16 bases; junction bases outside the gene matches: 6. Germline CDR1 reads MDHEN; CDR2 reads SYDVKM. CDR3 bases: TGTGCCAGCAGTTTAAGGACTAGCGGGGGGGCCGCCTTCTTC. Encoded protein: CASSLRTSGGAAFF.

This clone was counted ten times or more. The V call is TRBV11-2, the J call TRBJ2-7, with D possibly TRBD2 on 5 matching bases. Germline CDR1 SGHAT, CDR2 FQNNGV. The CDR3 runs to 14 residues. The V end lost 5 bases, the J end lost 0 bases, and 11 bases lay between the germline ends. The CDR3 loop reads CASSPGFSSYEQYF. The DNA for the CDR3 is TGTGCCAGCAGCCCGGGATTCAGCTCCTACGAGCAGTACTTC.

The sample holds a few counts of this clone. The genes are TRBV18 and TRBJ1-4, with D unclear. Germline CDR1 KGHSH, CDR2 LQKENI. The CDR3 runs 14 residues. Between the trimmed V and J ends, which lost 3 bases and 11 bases, there was a span of 16 bases. The CDR3 DNA sequence: TGTGCCAGCTCACCGCCTGTTGGGTCAGTGAAACTGTTTTTT. It specifies CASSPPVGSVKLFF.

This clone was seen a few times. The chain has TRBV27 and TRBJ1-2; 8 bases map to TRBD1. CDR1 MNHEY and CDR2 SMNVEV come from the germline V gene (reference sequence). The V and J ends lost 4 bases and 8 bases, in that order; junction bases with no gene match: 12. There are 15 residues in the CDR3. The CDR3 loop reads CASSSPSGGRDGYTF. The CDR3 coding sequence is TGTGCCAGCAGTTCACCGTCAGGGGGCAGGGACGGCTACACCTTC.